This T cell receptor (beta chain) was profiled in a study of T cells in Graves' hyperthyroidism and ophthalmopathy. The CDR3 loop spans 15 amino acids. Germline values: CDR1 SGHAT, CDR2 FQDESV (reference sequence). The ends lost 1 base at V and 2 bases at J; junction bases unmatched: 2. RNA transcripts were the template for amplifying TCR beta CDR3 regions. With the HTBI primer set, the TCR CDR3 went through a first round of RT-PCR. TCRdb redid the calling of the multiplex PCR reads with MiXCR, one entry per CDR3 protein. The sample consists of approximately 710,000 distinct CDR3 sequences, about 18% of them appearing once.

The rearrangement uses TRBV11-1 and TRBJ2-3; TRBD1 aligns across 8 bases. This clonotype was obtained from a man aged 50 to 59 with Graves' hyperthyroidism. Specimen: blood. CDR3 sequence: CASSLGGQDTDTQYF. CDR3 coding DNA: TGTGCCAGCAGCTTAGGGGGACAGGACACAGATACGCAGTATTTT.